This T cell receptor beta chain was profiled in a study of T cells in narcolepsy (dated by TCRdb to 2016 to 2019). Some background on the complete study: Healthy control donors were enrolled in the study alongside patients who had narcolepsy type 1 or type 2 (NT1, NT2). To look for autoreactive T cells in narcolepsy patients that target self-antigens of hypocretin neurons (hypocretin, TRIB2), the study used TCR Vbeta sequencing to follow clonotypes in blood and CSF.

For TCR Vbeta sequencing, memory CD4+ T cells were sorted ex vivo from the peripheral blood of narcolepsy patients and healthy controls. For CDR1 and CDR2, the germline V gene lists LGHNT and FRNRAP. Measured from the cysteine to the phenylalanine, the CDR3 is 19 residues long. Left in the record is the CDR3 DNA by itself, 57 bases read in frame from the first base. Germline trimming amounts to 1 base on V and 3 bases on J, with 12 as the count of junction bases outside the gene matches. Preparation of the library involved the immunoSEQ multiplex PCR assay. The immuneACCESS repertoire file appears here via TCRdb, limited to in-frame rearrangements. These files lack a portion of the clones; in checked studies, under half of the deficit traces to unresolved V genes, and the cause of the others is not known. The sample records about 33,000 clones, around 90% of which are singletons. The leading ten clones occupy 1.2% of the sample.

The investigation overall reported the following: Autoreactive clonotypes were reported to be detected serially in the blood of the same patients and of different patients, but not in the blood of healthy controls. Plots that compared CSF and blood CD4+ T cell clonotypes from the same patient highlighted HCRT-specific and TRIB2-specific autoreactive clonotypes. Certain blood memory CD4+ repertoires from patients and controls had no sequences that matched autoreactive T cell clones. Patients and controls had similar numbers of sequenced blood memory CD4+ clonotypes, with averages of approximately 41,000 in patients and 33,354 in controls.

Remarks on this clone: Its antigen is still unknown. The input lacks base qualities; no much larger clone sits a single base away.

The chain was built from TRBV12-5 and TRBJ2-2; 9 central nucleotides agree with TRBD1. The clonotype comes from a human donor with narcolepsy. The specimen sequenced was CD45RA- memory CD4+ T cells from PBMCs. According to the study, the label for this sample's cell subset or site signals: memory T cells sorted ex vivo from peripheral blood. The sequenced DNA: TGTGCTAGTGGTTTGGGCGGAGCGGGGACAGGGATCCACACCGGGGAGCTGTTTTTT. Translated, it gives CASGLGGAGTGIHTGELFF.